The next 32 T cell receptor beta chains were all read from a single sample in a study of early T cells in non-severe SARS-CoV-2 infection. TCRdb re-analysed the 5' RACE reads in MiXCR, keeping a single row per CDR3 protein. Among some 28,000 distinct CDR3 sequences listed, roughly 9.7% were seen once. Source material: whole blood. Source of these receptors: an adult who was a healthcare worker with PCR-confirmed SARS-CoV-2 infection or an uninfected control (not recorded which).

This clonotype was counted between two and nine times. The rearrangement joins TRBV7-2 to TRBJ2-1; the D is unclear. CDR1 and CDR2 (germline): SGHTA, FQGNSA. The CDR3 consists of 13 residues. Trimming removed 4 bases at V and 0 bases at J, with 4 bases between. The CDR3 loop reads CASSYSSYNEQFF. CDR3 DNA sequence: TGTGCCAGCAGCTATTCCTCCTACAATGAGCAGTTCTTC.

This clonotype was observed many times. V is TRBV4-3 and J is TRBJ1-5; no clear D gene. V lost 0 bases to trimming and J lost 0 bases, with 3 bases between them. Germline assignment: CDR1 LGHNA and CDR2 YSLEER. There are 14 residues in the CDR3. CDR3 protein: CASSQDFSNQPQHF. DNA of the CDR3: TGCGCCAGCAGCCAAGATTTTAGCAATCAGCCCCAGCATTTT.

Many counts were recorded for this clonotype. The CDR3 nucleotides are TGCAGTGCTCAGACAGGGGGCAAAAACATTCAGTACTTC. Amino acids: CSAQTGGKNIQYF. The chain has TRBV20-1 and TRBJ2-4; TRBD1 matches 9 bases. Germline V lookup: CDR1 DFQATT, CDR2 SNEGSKA (reference sequence). Losses at the gene ends were 5 bases for V and 3 bases for J; bases not matched to a gene: 2. This CDR3 contains 13 residues.

There are many counts of this clonotype. The rearrangement uses TRBV6-2 or TRBV6-3 and TRBJ2-3; unclear D gene. CDR1 is MNHEY and CDR2 is SVGEGT in the germline V gene. This CDR3 comprises 12 residues. The V gene lost 6 bases and the J gene lost 5 bases, with 9 bases spanning the gap. CDR3 sequence reads: CASRTPGDTQYF. Written as DNA, the CDR3 is TGTGCCAGCAGAACCCCGGGAGATACGCAGTATTTT.

A few counts support this clonotype. The rearrangement joins TRBV4-3 to TRBJ2-3, with D possibly being TRBD2 (5 bases). The length of the CDR3 is 17 residues. Trimming cost V 0 bases and J 0 bases, with 13 bases left between them. The V gene's germline CDR1 is LGHNA and CDR2 YSLEER. The DNA of the CDR3 is TGCGCCAGCAGCCAAGATCGGCATAGCGCCAGCACAGATACGCAGTATTTT. It codes for CASSQDRHSASTDTQYF.

This clonotype was picked up many times. The chain has TRBV7-6 and TRBJ1-6; a weak D match, TRBD1 (6 bases). Germline values: CDR1 SGHVS, CDR2 FNYEAQ. The V end lost 4 bases, the J end lost 0 bases, and 13 bases lay between the germline ends. The CDR3 consists of 17 residues. CDR3 residues: CASSSLQGSSYNSPLHF. In DNA, the CDR3 is TGTGCCAGCAGCTCTCTACAGGGCAGCTCCTATAATTCACCCCTCCACTTT.

The CDR3 is CASSPQGQGSSGANVLTF. CDR3 sequence (DNA): TGTGCCAGCTCACCACAGGGACAGGGGAGTTCTGGGGCCAACGTCCTGACTTTC. This chain joins TRBV18 and TRBJ2-6; TRBD1 matches at 10 bases. The junction had 4 bases not matched to a gene; V was cut back by 1 base and J by 1 base. The germline V gene has CDR1 KGHSH and CDR2 LQKENI. The CDR3 consists of 18 residues.

This clonotype was seen repeatedly, ten times or more. The rearrangement links TRBV29-1 to TRBJ2-1; 13 bases are shared with TRBD2. The germline V gene has CDR1 SQVTM and CDR2 ANQGSEA. Unmatched junction bases numbered 4, after V lost 6 bases and J lost 2 bases. The CDR3 spans 15 residues. Here the CDR3 reads CSVPGTSGAYNEQFF. The CDR3 DNA follows: TGCAGCGTCCCCGGGACTAGCGGGGCCTACAATGAGCAGTTCTTC.

This clonotype has a count of ten or more. A read error may account for a junction end that differs from germline. The rearrangement joins TRBV7-7 to TRBJ2-2; D unresolved. Germline CDR1 is SSHAT and CDR2 is FNYEAQ (reference sequence). The CDR3 is 16 amino acids. The CDR3 region has the DNA TGTGCTAGCAGCTTAGGCTTCGTCGCGGTCCCCGGGGAGCTGTTTTTT. Translation: CASSLGFVAVPGELFF.

The table lists this clonotype with many counts. V is TRBV6-6 and J is TRBJ2-2; D is unresolved. The CDR3 consists of 15 residues. The V and J ends lost 5 bases and 5 bases respectively, with 15 bases between them. The germline V gene has CDR1 MNHNY and CDR2 SVGAGI (reference sequence). CDR3 residues: CASSPPIDGTGELFF. The CDR3 nucleotides are TGTGCCAGCAGTCCTCCAATAGACGGTACCGGGGAGCTGTTTTTT.

This clonotype was recorded at least ten times. V gene TRBV13 combines with J gene TRBJ1-4; D not certain. The V and J ends lost 6 bases and 0 bases respectively, with 8 bases between them. CDR3 length: 14 amino acids. In germline, CDR1 is PRHDT, CDR2 FYEKMQ (reference sequence). Here the CDR3 DNA reads TGTGCCAGCAGGGGCGGCACAACTAATGAAAAACTGTTTTTT. It encodes CASRGGTTNEKLFF.

This clonotype was counted between two and nine times. This sequence joins TRBV24-1 and TRBJ2-3, with 8 bases lining up with TRBD2. V trimming: 1 base; J trimming: 3 bases; junction bases outside the gene matches: 8. Germline V gene data show CDR1 as KGHDR and CDR2 as SFDVKD. The CDR3 sequence is 17 residues long. CDR3 sequence: CATSDFGAGGRTDTQYF. The CDR3 DNA is TGTGCCACCAGTGATTTCGGGGCGGGGGGCAGGACAGATACGCAGTATTTT.

Ten or more counts support this clonotype. The chain uses TRBV7-2 and TRBJ2-3; D may be TRBD2 (5 bases). Between the trimmed V and J ends, which lost 6 bases and 6 bases, there was a span of 22 bases. The CDR3 covers 16 residues. CDR1 is SGHTA, CDR2 FQGNSA, per germline. In DNA, the CDR3 is TGTGCCAGCAGGTCCGGGCGGGCCGCACTAGTGGATACGCAGTATTTT. Translation: CASRSGRAALVDTQYF.

This chain uses TRBV9 with TRBJ1-3, with 10 bases lining up with TRBD1. Germline-derived CDR1 and CDR2 are SGDLS and YYNGEE. This CDR3 spans 15 amino acids. After removal of 2 bases from V and 2 bases from J, the junction contained 1 base not matched to a gene. CDR3 residues: CASSVGTGAGNTIYF. CDR3 nucleotide sequence: TGTGCCAGCAGCGTCGGGACAGGGGCTGGAAACACCATATATTTT.

This clonotype has just a few counts. The rearrangement uses TRBV7-9 and TRBJ1-3; D uncertain. Germline V lookup: CDR1 SEHNR, CDR2 FQNEAQ (reference sequence). Trimming stripped 4 bases from V and 0 bases from J, with 13 bases between. The CDR3 length is 16 residues. The CDR3 spells CASSSTLRSSGNTIYF. For the CDR3, the DNA is TGTGCCAGCAGCTCTACTTTGAGGAGCTCTGGAAACACCATATATTTT. Looking up the rest from reference TRBV7-9 and TRBJ1-3 gives the full variable domain: DTGVSQNPRHKITKRGQNVTFRCDPISEHNRLYWYRQTLGQGPEFLTYFQNEAQLEKSRLLSDRFSAERPKGSFSTLEIQRTEQGDSAMYLCASSSTLRSSGNTIYFGEGSWLTVV.

This chain uses TRBV11-2 with TRBJ1-1; D possibly corresponds to TRBD1 (6 bases). Trimming took off 1 base at V and 0 bases at J, with 12 bases between the two ends. This CDR3 comprises 16 residues. Germline loops: CDR1 SGHAT, CDR2 FQNNGV. The CDR3 loop is CASSLGHREVNTEAFF. CDR3 DNA: TGTGCCAGCAGCTTAGGTCACAGGGAAGTGAACACTGAAGCTTTCTTT.

This clonotype was observed many times. The chain joins TRBV7-2 to TRBJ1-5; no clear D. Trimming removed 1 base at V and 2 bases at J, with 12 bases between. Per the germline V gene, CDR1 is SGHTA and CDR2 is FQGNSA. There are 16 residues in the CDR3. Here the CDR3 reads CASSLVGVQGNQPQHF. The CDR3, as DNA: TGTGCCAGCAGCTTAGTCGGGGTTCAAGGCAATCAGCCCCAGCATTTT.

This clonotype was found many times. The V and J genes are TRBV4-1 and TRBJ2-7; 8 bases match TRBD2. V was pared by 3 bases and J by 1 base, with 5 bases of the junction left unmatched. This CDR3 is 15 amino acids long. Per the germline V gene, CDR1 is MGHRA and CDR2 is YSYEKL. The CDR3 DNA follows: TGCGCCAGCAGCCAGATTACTAGCGGATCCTACGAGCAGTACTTC. Translated: CASSQITSGSYEQYF.

Comment on this clonotype: Just one base apart from a much larger clone, this may be a read error. The V gene is TRBV4-2, the J gene TRBJ1-3; D is undetermined. Germline values: CDR1 LGHNA, CDR2 YNFKEQ. This CDR3 is 16 amino acids long. Trimming cost V 4 bases and J 0 bases, with 13 bases left between them. DNA for the CDR3: TGTGCCAGCAGCCGAGCGACCAAGAGCTCTGGAAACACCATATATTTT. Protein product: CASSRATKSSGNTIYF.

The chain recombines TRBV6-5 with TRBJ2-7; maybe TRBD2 (5 bases). This CDR3 has 11 amino acids. Germline V gene sequence: CDR1 MNHEY, CDR2 SVGAGI. Trimming removed 6 bases from V and 6 bases from J, with 9 bases in between. CDR3 residues: CASRRRGEQYF. CDR3 DNA sequence: TGTGCCAGCAGACGACGGGGCGAGCAGTACTTC.

This clonotype was counted only a few times. V gene TRBV11-2 combines with J gene TRBJ2-7, with D unclear. Per the germline V gene, CDR1 is SGHAT and CDR2 is FQNNGV. The CDR3 loop spans 13 amino acids. The V end was cut by 2 bases, the J end by 0 bases, with 5 bases between. CDR3 region: CASSLPSSYEQYF. Here the CDR3 DNA reads TGTGCCAGCAGCTTACCGAGCTCCTACGAGCAGTACTTC.

This clonotype was picked up many times. This rearrangement joins TRBV29-1 to TRBJ1-1; D is uncertain. The CDR3 covers 14 residues. V shed 5 bases and J shed 1 base, with 14 bases lying between them. Germline V CDR1 and CDR2: SQVTM, ANQGSEA. In nucleotides, the CDR3 is TGCAGCGTTCATGCCCTTAAGGGGAACACTGAAGCTTTCTTT. This codes for CSVHALKGNTEAFF. Complete variable domain (other parts from reference TRBV29-1 and TRBJ1-1): SAVISQKPSRDICQRGTSLTIQCQVDSQVTMMFWYRQQPGQSLTLIATANQGSEATYESGFVIDKFPISRPNLTFSTLTVSNMSPEDSSIYLCSVHALKGNTEAFFGQGTRLTVV.

This clonotype was recorded at least ten times. This sequence joins TRBV6-5 and TRBJ2-7, with D hard to call. The V gene's germline CDR1 is MNHEY and CDR2 SVGAGI. This CDR3 spans 15 amino acids. The germline V and J ends were trimmed by 5 bases and 2 bases, with 16 bases remaining between them. This CDR3 reads CASSPDLLSPYEQYF. The DNA for the CDR3 is TGTGCCAGCAGTCCTGACCTTCTTTCTCCCTACGAGCAGTACTTC.

This clonotype has ten or more counts. J is TRBJ1-5 and V is TRBV2; D is unresolved. V lost 5 bases to trimming and J lost 0 bases, with 8 bases between them. CDR3 length: 14 residues. CDR1 and CDR2 (germline): SNHLY, FYNNEI. In DNA, the CDR3 is TGTGCCAGCAGTAAGACGATTAGCAATCAGCCCCAGCATTTT. It yields the protein CASSKTISNQPQHF. Complete variable domain (other parts from reference TRBV2 and TRBJ1-5): EPEVTQTPSHQVTQMGQEVILRCVPISNHLYFYWYRQILGQKVEFLVSFYNNEISEKSEIFDDQFSVERPDGSNFTLKIRSTKLEDSAMYFCASSKTISNQPQHFGDGTRLSIL.

There are many counts of this clonotype. The V call is TRBV7-6, the J call TRBJ2-2; TRBD1 matches at 8 bases. Germline CDR1 and CDR2: SGHVS and FNYEAQ. This CDR3 spans 16 amino acids. Trimming removed 5 bases from V and 2 bases from J; junction bases left unmatched: 7. This chain's CDR3 is CASSRTGHRNTGELFF. The DNA for the CDR3 is TGTGCCAGCAGCCGGACAGGGCATCGAAACACCGGGGAGCTGTTTTTT.

This clonotype was observed many times. The chain uses TRBV2 and TRBJ2-5; D is unclear. Trimming took off 4 bases at V and 1 base at J, with 10 bases between the two ends. CDR1 is SNHLY and CDR2 is FYNNEI in the germline V gene. The CDR3 runs 14 residues. The CDR3 loop is CASSVEYSQETQYF. CDR3 DNA sequence: TGTGCCAGCAGTGTGGAGTACAGCCAAGAGACCCAGTACTTC.

This clonotype was picked up a small number of times. The chain uses TRBV6-1 and TRBJ2-7; TRBD2 aligns across 7 bases. Germline values: CDR1 MNHNS, CDR2 SASEGT. The ends lost 6 bases at V and 4 bases at J; junction bases unmatched: 0. The CDR3 extends over 11 amino acids. CDR3 sequence reads: CASSGGYEQYF. CDR3 DNA sequence: TGTGCCAGCAGCGGGGGGTACGAGCAGTACTTC.

The chain links TRBV24-1 to TRBJ2-2; TRBD2 agrees at 9 bases. Germline loops: CDR1 KGHDR, CDR2 SFDVKD. With V trimmed by 4 bases and J by 3 bases, 8 bases remained unmatched. This CDR3 region has 17 residues. Written as DNA, the CDR3 is TGTGCCACCAGTGAACCGACTAGCGGCAAGGACACCGGGGAGCTGTTTTTT. Translation gives CATSEPTSGKDTGELFF.

Turning to this clonotype: This may arise from a read error, as a much more abundant clone is one base away. The chain links TRBV6-5 to TRBJ1-1; D is ambiguous. There are 14 residues in the CDR3. Trimming pared 5 bases from V and 4 bases from J, leaving 14 bases between. Germline V gene data show CDR1 as MNHEY and CDR2 as SVGAGI. The CDR3 sequence: CASSTRQVSTEAFF. The CDR3 DNA reads as TGTGCCAGCAGTACCCGACAAGTGAGCACTGAAGCTTTCTTT.

This clonotype was counted between two and nine times. J is TRBJ1-6 and V is TRBV5-5; D uncertain. Trimming cost V 3 bases and J 6 bases, with 13 bases left between them. The CDR3 is made up of 15 amino acids. CDR1 and CDR2 from the germline V gene are SGHKS and YYEKEE (reference sequence). Here the CDR3 reads CASSYIERRNSPLHF. The DNA for the CDR3 is TGTGCCAGCAGCTACATCGAAAGGCGTAATTCACCCCTCCACTTT.

This clonotype has at least ten counts. The V and J genes are TRBV7-2 and TRBJ1-1; D might be TRBD1 (5 bases). Trimming left V 5 bases short and J 4 bases short, with 17 bases between. This CDR3 spans 15 amino acids. CDR1 is SGHTA and CDR2 is FQGNSA in the germline V gene. CDR3 DNA: TGTGCCAGCAGCAGGGACTCCTCTCCTGGCACTGAAGCTTTCTTT. This sequence encodes CASSRDSSPGTEAFF.

Notes on this clonotype: This may come from a read error, since a much larger clone is one base off. The chain uses TRBV14 and TRBJ2-7; perhaps TRBD1 as D (6 bases). V lost 5 bases and J 6 bases, leaving 17 bases between the germline ends. Germline V lookup: CDR1 SGHDN, CDR2 FVKESK. The CDR3 length is 14 residues. CDR3 nucleotide sequence: TGTGCCAGCAGCGACAGACAGGCTCGGCGCGAGCAGTACTTC. Translating gives CASSDRQARREQYF.